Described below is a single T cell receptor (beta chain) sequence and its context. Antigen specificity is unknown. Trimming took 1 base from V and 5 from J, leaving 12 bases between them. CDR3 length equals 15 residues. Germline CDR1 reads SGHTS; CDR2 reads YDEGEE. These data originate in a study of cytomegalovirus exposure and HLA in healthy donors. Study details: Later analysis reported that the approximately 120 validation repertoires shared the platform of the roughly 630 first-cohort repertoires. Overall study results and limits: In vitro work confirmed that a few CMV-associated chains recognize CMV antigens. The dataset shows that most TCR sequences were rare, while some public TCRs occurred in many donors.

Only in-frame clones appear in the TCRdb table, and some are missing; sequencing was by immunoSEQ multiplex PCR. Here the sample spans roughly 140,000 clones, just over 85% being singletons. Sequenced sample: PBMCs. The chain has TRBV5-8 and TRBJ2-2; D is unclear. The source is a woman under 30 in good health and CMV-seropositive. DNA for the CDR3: TGTGCCAGCAGCTTGAACTATCCGGAGACCGGGGAGCTGTTTTTT. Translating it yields CASSLNYPETGELFF.